This T cell receptor beta chain stems from a study of blood T cell repertoires in COVID-19. Study in general: Both acute and convalescent COVID-19 samples were obtained from the United States, Italy and Spain. PBMCs, B-cell-depleted T cells, or T cells were the source of the cDNA or gDNA that made up the material.

In the original analysis: Nucleated cell number was recorded as an estimate derived from reference gene primer amplification. Measured with immunoSEQ multiplex PCR; TCRdb has only the in-frame clones, and not every one. The V and J calls and clone size were taken over from that table, and D and trimming were inferred from the DNA. This sample carries tens of thousands of clones, 75% to 85% of them seen once, and the ten largest clones take roughly 14%. In germline, CDR1 is SGHTA, CDR2 FQGNSA. V trimming: 2 bases; J trimming: 7 bases; junction bases outside the gene matches: 12. This CDR3 comprises 16 residues. This clone was seen a handful of times.

The specimen was peripheral blood. This chain links TRBV7-2 with TRBJ1-2; 8 bases are a match to TRBD1. The TCR sequence derives from a human donor with acute or convalescent COVID-19. The donor label of this sample is uncertain. Here the CDR3 reads CASSLMLGQGGSGYTF. The DNA for the CDR3 is TGTGCCAGCAGCTTAATGCTAGGACAGGGAGGAAGTGGCTACACCTTC.